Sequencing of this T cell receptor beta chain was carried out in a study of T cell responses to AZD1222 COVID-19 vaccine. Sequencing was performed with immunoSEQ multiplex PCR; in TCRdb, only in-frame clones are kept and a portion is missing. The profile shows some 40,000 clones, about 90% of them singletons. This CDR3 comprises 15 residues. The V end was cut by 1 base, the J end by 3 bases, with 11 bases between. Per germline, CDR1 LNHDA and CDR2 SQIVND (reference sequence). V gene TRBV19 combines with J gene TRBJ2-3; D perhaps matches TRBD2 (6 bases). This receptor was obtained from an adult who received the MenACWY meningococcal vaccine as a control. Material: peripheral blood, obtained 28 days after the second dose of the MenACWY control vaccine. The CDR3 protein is CASSIVEGLTDTQYF. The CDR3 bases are TGTGCCAGTAGTATAGTGGAGGGGTTAACAGATACGCAGTATTTT.